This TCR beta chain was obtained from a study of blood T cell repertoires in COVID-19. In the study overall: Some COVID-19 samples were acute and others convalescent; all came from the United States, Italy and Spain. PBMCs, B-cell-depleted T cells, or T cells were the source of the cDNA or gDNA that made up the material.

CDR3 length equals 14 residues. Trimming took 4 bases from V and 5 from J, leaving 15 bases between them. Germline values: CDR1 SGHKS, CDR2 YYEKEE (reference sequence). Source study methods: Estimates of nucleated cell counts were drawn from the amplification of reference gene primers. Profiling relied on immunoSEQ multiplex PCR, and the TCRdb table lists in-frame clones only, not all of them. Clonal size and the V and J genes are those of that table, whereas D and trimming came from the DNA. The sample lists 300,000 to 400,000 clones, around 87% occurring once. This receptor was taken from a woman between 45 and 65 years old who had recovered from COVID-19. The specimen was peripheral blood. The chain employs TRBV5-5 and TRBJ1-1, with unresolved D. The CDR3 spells CASSPLGSGTEAFF. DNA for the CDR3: TGTGCCAGCAGCCCTTTGGGGTCGGGGACTGAAGCTTTCTTT.